These 20 T cell receptor beta chains were sequenced from one sample in a study of technical replicates of blood from several donors. Method: immunoSEQ multiplex PCR; TCRdb's copy keeps in-frame clones and lacks some. The repertoire consists of tens of thousands of clones, with about nine tenths occurring once and the leading ten covering 4% to 5%. Input material: PBMCs. All receptors derive from a human donor in good health. Some clones in this sample may be carry-over from other donors' samples.

The chain is built from TRBV19 and TRBJ2-3, with TRBD1 identical over 7 bases. The CDR3 is 17 residues long. Germline V gives CDR1 LNHDA, CDR2 SQIVND (reference sequence). Unmatched junction bases numbered 12, after V lost 6 bases and J lost 0 bases. CDR3 in amino acids: CASSKGQKYASTDTQYF. CDR3 coding DNA: TGTGCCAGTAGCAAGGGACAGAAGTACGCTAGCACAGATACGCAGTATTTT. Variable domain in full (rest from reference TRBV19 and TRBJ2-3): DGGITQSPKYLFRKEGQNVTLSCEQNLNHDAMYWYRQDPGQGLRLIYYSQIVNDFQKGDIAEGYSVSREKKESFPLTVTSAQKNPTAFYLCASSKGQKYASTDTQYFGPGTRLTVL.

The CDR3 here is CASSLDRNTEAFF. For the CDR3, the DNA is TGTGCCAGCAGCTTGGACAGGAACACTGAAGCTTTCTTT. J is TRBJ1-1 and V is TRBV5-6; D gene ambiguous. Per the germline V gene, CDR1 is SGHDT and CDR2 is YYEEEE. There are 13 residues in the CDR3. The V end was cut by 0 bases, the J end by 1 base, with 4 bases between.

This rearrangement joins TRBV7-3 to TRBJ2-2; D ambiguous. This CDR3 comprises 13 residues. Trimming took 5 bases from V and 6 from J, leaving 10 bases between them. Germline V gives CDR1 SGHTA, CDR2 FQGTGA. This CDR3 is CASSQDIAGELFF. CDR3 nucleotide sequence: TGTGCCAGCAGCCAGGATATAGCCGGGGAGCTGTTTTTT.

The V and J genes are TRBV18 and TRBJ2-1, with 9 positions matching TRBD2. This CDR3 contains 15 residues. The V and J ends lost 0 bases and 6 bases, in that order; junction bases with no gene match: 3. Germline CDR1 is KGHSH and CDR2 is LQKENI. CDR3 DNA: TGTGCCAGCTCACCACCGGGACTAGCCTTCAATGAGCAGTTCTTC. It codes for CASSPPGLAFNEQFF.

Only a few counts were recorded for this clone. The chain carries TRBV2 and TRBJ1-1, with TRBD1 matching over 7 bases. The CDR3 extends over 13 amino acids. Losses at the gene ends were 7 bases for V and 1 base for J; bases not matched to a gene: 3. Germline V gene lookup returns CDR1 SNHLY and CDR2 FYNNEI. The DNA for the CDR3 is TGTGCCAGCAATCGGGACAGGAACACTGAAGCTTTCTTT. Encoded protein: CASNRDRNTEAFF.

V gene TRBV4-2 combines with J gene TRBJ1-1; D possibly corresponds to TRBD1 (6 bases). This CDR3 spans 15 amino acids. V shed 0 bases and J shed 3 bases, with 11 bases lying between them. Germline CDR1 reads LGHNA; CDR2 reads YNFKEQ. CDR3: CASSQDGGAHTEAFF. For the CDR3, the DNA is TGTGCCAGCAGCCAAGATGGGGGCGCGCACACTGAAGCTTTCTTT.

The rearrangement uses TRBV19 and TRBJ1-6, with D hard to call. V shed 1 base and J shed 10 bases, with 14 bases lying between them. This CDR3 region has 15 residues. Germline V CDR1 and CDR2: LNHDA, SQIVND (reference sequence). The CDR3 reads CASSIVRLSGSPLHF. As DNA, the CDR3 is TGTGCCAGTAGTATAGTGAGGCTCTCCGGCTCACCCCTCCACTTT.

CDR3 loop: CATQRSGGKGEKLFF. The CDR3 DNA sequence: TGTGCCACCCAGAGGTCGGGGGGGAAGGGTGAAAAACTGTTTTTT. The chain recombines TRBV2 with TRBJ1-4; possible D gene TRBD1, 5 bases. V gave up 10 bases and J gave up 7 bases, with 22 bases separating them. The CDR3 is 15 residues long. Germline loops: CDR1 SNHLY, CDR2 FYNNEI.

The V gene is TRBV7-8, the J gene TRBJ1-3; 11 nucleotides line up with TRBD1. CDR3 length: 17 residues. Per germline, CDR1 SGHVS and CDR2 FQNEAQ. Germline trimming cut 2 bases from V and 8 bases from J; bases unmatched to any gene: 11. The CDR3 sequence: CASSLIGQGAFGYTIYF. DNA for the CDR3: TGTGCCAGCAGCTTAATCGGACAGGGGGCGTTTGGGTACACCATATATTTT.

This clone was recorded only once. The chain uses TRBV4-3 and TRBJ1-2; D gene uncertain. CDR3 length: 16 amino acids. CDR1 and CDR2 (germline): LGHNA, YSLEER. Trimming shortened V by 0 bases and J by 2 bases, and 13 bases separated the two germline ends. The CDR3 protein is CASSQEWAPRNYGYTF. DNA of the CDR3: TGCGCCAGCAGCCAAGAATGGGCTCCACGAAACTATGGCTACACCTTC.

The CDR3 loop is CASSQGLLSGSWNEQFF. CDR3 DNA sequence: TGCGCCAGCAGCCAAGGGTTACTTAGCGGGAGTTGGAATGAGCAGTTCTTC. The chain carries TRBV4-1 and TRBJ2-1; 9 positions agree with TRBD2. The V segment lost 1 base and the J segment 7 bases; nucleotides outside the gene matches: 11. The CDR3 contains 17 residues. CDR1 is MGHRA and CDR2 is YSYEKL in the germline V gene.

The J gene is TRBJ2-3, the V gene TRBV5-6, with TRBD2 identical over 10 bases. The V gene's germline CDR1 is SGHDT and CDR2 YYEEEE. V shed 2 bases, J shed 6 bases, and the junction held 6 bases outside the gene matches. This CDR3 spans 15 amino acids. The CDR3 reads CASSFSSGGVDTQYF. CDR3 coding DNA: TGTGCCAGCAGCTTTTCCAGCGGGGGGGTTGATACGCAGTATTTT. Looking up the rest from reference TRBV5-6 and TRBJ2-3 gives the full variable domain: DAGVTQSPTHLIKTRGQQVTLRCSPKSGHDTVSWYQQALGQGPQFIFQYYEEEERQRGNFPDRFSGHQFPNYSSELNVNALLLGDSALYLCASSFSSGGVDTQYFGPGTRLTVL.

The rearrangement links TRBV30 to TRBJ1-5, with a weak D call TRBD1 (5 bases). V was pared by 3 bases and J by 0 bases, with 12 bases between. There are 15 residues in the CDR3. Germline V gives CDR1 GTSNPN, CDR2 SVGIG (reference sequence). The CDR3 region has the DNA TGTGCCTGGAGCCCCGGACAAGTTAGCAATCAGCCCCAGCATTTT. Encoded protein: CAWSPGQVSNQPQHF.

This chain links TRBV11-3 with TRBJ2-7; 9 bases align to TRBD2. J lost 5 bases, V lost 3 bases, and 8 bases had no gene match. This CDR3 is built from 15 residues. Germline CDR1 is SGHNT and CDR2 is YENEEA. The CDR3 loop is CASSFSGRGENEQYF. The DNA of the CDR3 is TGTGCCAGCAGCTTTAGCGGGAGAGGAGAAAACGAGCAGTACTTC.

The V and J genes are TRBV25-1 and TRBJ2-2, with a tentative D call TRBD2 (6 bases). Germline lookup yields CDR1 MGHDK and CDR2 SYGVNS. Between the trimmed V and J ends, which lost 3 bases and 0 bases, there was a span of 11 bases. This CDR3 comprises 16 residues. CDR3 sequence: CASSDGTSSNTGELFF. CDR3 coding DNA: TGTGCCAGCAGTGATGGGACTTCCTCGAACACCGGGGAGCTGTTTTTT.

This clone has just one count. This chain uses TRBV10-3 with TRBJ1-5; D is possibly TRBD1 (6 bases). The CDR3 spans 13 residues. Trimming removed 7 bases from V and 6 bases from J, with 13 bases in between. Germline V gene data show CDR1 as ENHRY and CDR2 as SYGVKD. CDR3 loop: CAITPDSGQPQHF. CDR3 sequence (DNA): TGTGCCATCACCCCGGACAGCGGTCAGCCCCAGCATTTT.

The CDR3 loop is CASSQDSGTGHQYF. The CDR3 DNA reads as TGTGCCAGCAGCCAAGATTCGGGGACAGGTCATCAGTACTTC. This sequence joins TRBV4-2 and TRBJ2-7, with 8 bases lining up with TRBD1. Germline CDR1 is LGHNA and CDR2 is YNFKEQ. The CDR3 spans 14 residues. V lost 0 bases and J lost 10; bases outside the gene matches: 8.

This clone was observed a handful of times. The chain is built from TRBV5-1 and TRBJ1-1; 7 nucleotides align to TRBD1. The CDR3 sequence is 14 residues long. Per germline, CDR1 SGHRS and CDR2 YFSETQ. With V trimmed by 4 bases and J by 4 bases, 7 bases remained unmatched. The CDR3 loop is CASSRDSWTTEAFF. Written as DNA, the CDR3 is TGCGCCAGCAGCCGGGACAGTTGGACCACTGAAGCTTTCTTT.

In DNA, the CDR3 is TGTGCCAGCAGCTCTGAACTAGTCTTGGACGGACGGATCCCCTACGAGCAGTACTTC. It yields the protein CASSSELVLDGRIPYEQYF. This chain links TRBV7-9 with TRBJ2-7, with D tentatively TRBD2 (5 bases). The V gene lost 4 bases and the J gene lost 2 bases, with 27 bases spanning the gap. Germline CDR1 reads SEHNR; CDR2 reads FQNEAQ (reference sequence). The CDR3 loop spans 19 amino acids.

The chain links TRBV7-9 to TRBJ1-2; D is unresolved. The germline V gene has CDR1 SEHNR and CDR2 FQNEAQ (reference sequence). The V end was cut by 5 bases, the J end by 7 bases, with 20 bases between. CDR3 length: 15 residues. Written as DNA, the CDR3 is TGTGCCAGCAGCCCGAGTCGGAGGCCCGGCCTTGGCTACACCTTC. Its translation is CASSPSRRPGLGYTF. Full variable domain (remainder filled in from reference TRBV7-9 and TRBJ1-2): DTGVSQNPRHKITKRGQNVTFRCDPISEHNRLYWYRQTLGQGPEFLTYFQNEAQLEKSRLLSDRFSAERPKGSFSTLEIQRTEQGDSAMYLCASSPSRRPGLGYTFGSGTRLTVV.